These T cell receptor beta chains were read from a single sample in a study of cytomegalovirus exposure and HLA in healthy donors. Method: immunoSEQ multiplex PCR; TCRdb's copy keeps in-frame clones and lacks some. This table has around 180,000 clones, roughly 86% appearing once. What was sequenced was PBMCs. The receptors shown here come from a woman between 18 and 30 years old in good health and CMV-seronegative. The CDR3 runs from the conserved cysteine through the conserved F or W. D genes are given only for firm matches. A row's size may be missing; if present it is once, few, many or a size class.

J gene | clone size | V gene | D gene | CDR3 protein | CDR3 DNA
TRBJ2-1 | NA | TRBV27 | TRBD2 | CASSLRREGSNEQFF | TGTGCCAGCAGTTTAAGGCGGGAGGGGAGCAATGAGCAGTTCTTC
TRBJ1-1 | NA | TRBV6-5 | NA | CASSRDMTVPRTAFF | TGTGCCAGCAGCCGAGATATGACAGTCCCGCGGACCGCTTTCTTT
TRBJ1-5 | NA | TRBV30 | NA | CAWSTGRGSNQPQHF | TGTGCCTGGAGTACAGGGAGGGGAAGCAATCAGCCCCAGCATTTT
TRBJ2-5 | NA | TRBV10-3 | TRBD1 | CAISESVTGVKTQYF | TGTGCCATCAGTGAGAGTGTGACAGGGGTAAAGACCCAGTACTTC
TRBJ1-6 | NA | TRBV6-1 | NA | CASTAPGRAPLHF | TGTGCCAGCACCGCCCCAGGGCGCGCTCCCCTCCACTTT
TRBJ2-1 | NA | TRBV7-6 | NA | CASSFGGKGYNEQFF | TGTGCCAGCAGCTTTGGCGGGAAAGGCTACAATGAGCAGTTCTTC
TRBJ1-5 | once | TRBV6-5 | TRBD1 | CASSVDRDQPQHF | TGTGCCAGCAGTGTGGACAGGGACCAGCCCCAGCATTTT
TRBJ2-3 | once | TRBV6-1 | NA | CAIGATSSTDTQYF | TGTGCCATCGGGGCCACTAGCAGCACAGATACGCAGTATTTT
TRBJ1-1 | NA | TRBV11-2 | NA | CASSLVGTLLGGFF | TGTGCCAGCAGCTTAGTGGGGACACTCCTTGGGGGTTTCTTT
TRBJ2-7 | NA | TRBV5-1 | TRBD2 | CASSLRLAGISYEQYF | TGCGCCAGCAGCTTGAGACTAGCGGGGATCTCCTACGAGCAGTACTTC
TRBJ1-2 | NA | TRBV6-5 | NA | CASSYGGDYGYTF | TGTGCCAGCAGTTACGGAGGGGATTATGGCTACACCTTC
TRBJ1-5 | NA | TRBV19 | TRBD1 | CAGSTGGFLAQPQHF | TGTGCCGGGTCCACAGGGGGCTTCTTAGCTCAGCCCCAGCATTTT
TRBJ2-3 | NA | TRBV7-2 | NA | CASSPRPGTTSTDTQYF | TGTGCCAGCAGCCCCCGCCCCGGGACAACTAGCACAGATACGCAGTATTTT
TRBJ2-2 | NA | TRBV30 | TRBD2 | CACSKRGNTGELFF | TGTGCCTGCTCCAAGCGGGGGAACACCGGGGAGCTGTTTTTT
TRBJ1-1 | NA | TRBV6-1 | NA | CASRQANTEAFF | TGTGCCAGCAGACAGGCGAACACTGAAGCTTTCTTT
TRBJ1-5 | NA | TRBV27 | NA | CASSYGGNQPQHF | TGTGCCAGCAGTTACGGGGGAAATCAGCCCCAGCATTTT
TRBJ2-5 | NA | TRBV11-3 | TRBD2 | CASSWGVAGGPGETQYF | TGTGCCAGCAGCTGGGGGGTAGCGGGAGGGCCTGGAGAGACCCAGTACTTC
TRBJ1-2 | NA | TRBV30 | NA | CAWSDGGSYGYTF | TGTGCCTGGAGTGACGGGGGGTCCTATGGCTACACCTTC
TRBJ2-1 | NA | TRBV6-5 | NA | CASSHPSSYNEQFF | TGTGCCAGCAGCCACCCGAGCTCCTACAATGAGCAGTTCTTC
TRBJ1-4 | NA | TRBV19 | NA | CASSRGGRNEKLFF | TGTGCCAGTAGTCGCGGCGGTCGTAATGAAAAACTGTTTTTT
TRBJ2-7 | NA | TRBV5-1 | TRBD2 | CASSLLPGAGGLYEQYF | TGCGCCAGCAGCTTGCTCCCGGGCGCGGGGGGGCTCTACGAGCAGTACTTC
TRBJ1-3 | NA | TRBV30 | TRBD1 | CAWSVAWDRAGNTIYF | TGTGCCTGGAGTGTAGCCTGGGACAGGGCTGGAAACACCATATATTTT
TRBJ2-7 | NA | TRBV7-9 | TRBD2 | CASSFPRTSGRSHEQYF | TGTGCCAGCAGCTTTCCACGGACTAGCGGGAGATCCCACGAGCAGTACTTC
TRBJ2-7 | NA | TRBV19 | TRBD2 | CASSIIPRWGERGGSYEQYF | TGTGCCAGTAGTATTATCCCCCGGTGGGGGGAACGGGGGGGATCCTACGAGCAGTACTTC
TRBJ1-2 | NA | TRBV11-1 | TRBD1 | CASSLAGTGYGYTF | TGTGCCAGCAGCTTAGCCGGGACAGGGTATGGCTACACCTTC
TRBJ2-1 | NA | TRBV27 | TRBD1 | CASTRGTGTYNEQFF | TGTGCCAGCACCCGAGGGACAGGGACCTACAATGAGCAGTTCTTC
TRBJ1-2 | NA | TRBV19 | TRBD1 | CASSPQGTGYGYTF | TGTGCCAGTAGTCCACAAGGGACAGGCTATGGCTACACCTTC
TRBJ2-7 | NA | TRBV10-1 | NA | CASKGLQNEQYF | TGCGCCAGCAAGGGACTGCAGAACGAGCAGTACTTC
TRBJ1-1 | few | TRBV4-1 | TRBD1 | CASSHTGTGVTEAFF | TGCGCCAGCAGCCATACCGGGACAGGGGTGACTGAAGCTTTCTTT
TRBJ2-1 | NA | TRBV9 | NA | CASSVAGVSYNEQFF | TGTGCCAGCAGCGTAGCAGGGGTCTCCTACAATGAGCAGTTCTTC
TRBJ1-2 | NA | TRBV5-1 | TRBD1 | CASSPGQGGYGYTF | TGCGCCAGCAGCCCGGGACAGGGAGGCTATGGCTACACCTTC
TRBJ2-7 | NA | TRBV5-1 | NA | CASSPTLTYEQYF | TGCGCCAGCAGCCCAACATTGACCTACGAGCAGTACTTC
TRBJ2-7 | NA | TRBV5-4 | NA | CASSLEGLSSYEQYF | TGTGCCAGCAGCTTGGAGGGACTCTCCTCCTACGAGCAGTACTTC
TRBJ2-5 | NA | TRBV25-1 | NA | CASSDIQGLGVTQYF | TGTGCCAGCAGTGATATACAGGGTCTCGGAGTGACCCAGTACTTC
TRBJ2-5 | NA | TRBV5-4 | NA | CASSFRYETQYF | TGTGCCAGCAGCTTCCGCTATGAGACCCAGTACTTC
TRBJ1-2 | NA | TRBV5-5 | NA | CASSLLANYGYTF | TGTGCCAGCAGCCTCCTAGCTAACTATGGCTACACCTTC
TRBJ2-5 | NA | TRBV6-6 | NA | CASRNQAGPQETQYF | TGTGCCAGCAGGAACCAGGCGGGCCCCCAAGAGACCCAGTACTTC
TRBJ1-2 | NA | TRBV27 | TRBD1 | CASSSRTGGYGYTF | TGTGCCAGCAGTTCTCGGACAGGGGGCTATGGCTACACCTTC
TRBJ2-3 | NA | TRBV7-8 | TRBD1 | CASSFQGVRDTQYF | TGTGCCAGCAGCTTTCAGGGGGTAAGGGATACGCAGTATTTT
TRBJ1-3 | NA | TRBV6-5 | NA | CASTRSVASGNTIYF | TGTGCCAGCACTCGGAGTGTGGCAAGTGGAAACACCATATATTTT
TRBJ1-2 | NA | TRBV7-9 | TRBD1 | CASSSATGGVDGYTF | TGTGCCAGCAGCAGCGCTACAGGGGGCGTAGATGGCTACACCTTC
TRBJ2-1 | NA | TRBV10-3 | TRBD1 | CAISESVLQGNEQFF | TGTGCCATCAGTGAGTCGGTTTTACAGGGGAATGAGCAGTTCTTC
TRBJ1-5 | NA | TRBV28 | NA | CASSFFPPGREGRNQPQHF | TGTGCCAGCAGTTTCTTCCCACCGGGACGTGAAGGGAGGAATCAGCCCCAGCATTTT
TRBJ1-2 | NA | TRBV10-3 | NA | CAISDRESYGYTF | TGTGCCATCAGTGACCGGGAGAGCTATGGCTACACCTTC
TRBJ2-5 | NA | TRBV7-7 | NA | CASSLGLRETQYF | TGTGCTAGCAGCTTAGGACTCAGAGAGACCCAGTACTTC
TRBJ2-2 | NA | TRBV4-1 | NA | CASSHRQDRTGELFF | TGCGCCAGCAGCCATCGACAGGACCGGACCGGGGAGCTGTTTTTT
TRBJ2-7 | NA | TRBV2 | NA | CATRTADYEQYF | TGTGCCACGCGGACAGCCGACTACGAGCAGTACTTC
TRBJ1-5 | NA | TRBV5-6 | NA | CASSLKRGNQPQHF | TGTGCCAGCAGCTTGAAGAGGGGGAATCAGCCCCAGCATTTT
TRBJ1-5 | NA | TRBV5-4 | NA | CASSLYGQPQHF | TGTGCCAGCAGCTTGTACGGTCAGCCCCAGCATTTT
TRBJ1-1 | NA | TRBV28 | NA | CASSFRGMNTEAFF | TGTGCCAGCAGTTTCCGGGGAATGAACACTGAAGCTTTCTTT
TRBJ2-7 | NA | TRBV30 | TRBD2 | CAWSLRSVWGAGLAGGYEQYF | TGTGCCTGGAGTCTCCGCTCTGTGTGGGGAGCCGGACTAGCGGGAGGGTACGAGCAGTACTTC
TRBJ2-7 | NA | TRBV7-9 | NA | CASSLDAGEQYF | TGTGCCAGCAGCTTAGATGCGGGGGAGCAGTACTTC
TRBJ2-1 | NA | TRBV11-2 | TRBD2 | CASSNGLAGWDEQFF | TGTGCCAGCAGCAACGGACTAGCGGGGTGGGATGAGCAGTTCTTC
TRBJ1-2 | NA | TRBV6-1 | NA | CASRAGVNYGYTF | TGTGCCAGCAGGGCGGGAGTTAACTATGGCTACACCTTC
TRBJ2-7 | NA | TRBV18 | TRBD1 | CASSPVGQGFSEQYF | TGTGCCAGCTCACCAGTAGGACAGGGGTTTAGCGAGCAGTACTTC
TRBJ1-1 | NA | TRBV7-9 | TRBD1 | CASSFRPGTGVNTEAFF | TGTGCCAGCAGCTTCCGTCCCGGGACAGGGGTGAACACTGAAGCTTTCTTT
TRBJ2-7 | once | TRBV28 | NA | CASSLTLGLKYEQYF | TGTGCCAGCAGTTTAACTTTGGGACTGAAATACGAGCAGTACTTC
TRBJ1-1 | NA | TRBV30 | NA | CAWRNRPLAWYAEAFF | TGTGCCTGGAGAAACAGGCCGCTTGCATGGTACGCTGAAGCTTTCTTT
TRBJ2-1 | once | TRBV5-1 | NA | CASSLAGAAYNEQFF | TGCGCCAGCAGCTTGGCAGGGGCGGCCTACAATGAGCAGTTCTTC